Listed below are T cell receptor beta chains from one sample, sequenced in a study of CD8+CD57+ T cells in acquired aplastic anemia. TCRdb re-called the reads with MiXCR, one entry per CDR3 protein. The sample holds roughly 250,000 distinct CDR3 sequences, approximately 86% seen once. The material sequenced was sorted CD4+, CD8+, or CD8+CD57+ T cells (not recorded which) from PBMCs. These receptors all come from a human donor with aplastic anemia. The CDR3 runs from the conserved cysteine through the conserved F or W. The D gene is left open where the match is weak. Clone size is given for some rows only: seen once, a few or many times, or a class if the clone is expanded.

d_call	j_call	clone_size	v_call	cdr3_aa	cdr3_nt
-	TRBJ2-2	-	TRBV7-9	CASSSVAGTQFF	TGTGCCAGCAGCTCAGTCGCAGGGACCCAGTTTTTT
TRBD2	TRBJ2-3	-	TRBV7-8	CASSETAGRTDTQYF	TGTGCCAGCAGTGAAACAGCGGGACGCACAGATACGCAGTATTTT
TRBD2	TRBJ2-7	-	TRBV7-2	CASSVAGGPDTEHYF	TGTGCCAGCAGCGTAGCGGGGGGCCCCGATACGGAGCATTACTTC
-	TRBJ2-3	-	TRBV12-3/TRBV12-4	CASSTGDTDTQYF	TGTGCCAGCAGCACCGGGGACACAGATACGCAGTATTTT
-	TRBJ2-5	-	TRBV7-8	CASSLGYYTKETHYF	TGTGCCAGCAGCTTAGGTTACTATACAAAAGAGACCCACTACTTC
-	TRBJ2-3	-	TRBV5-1	CASSLADGDTQYF	TGCGCCAGCAGCTTGGCCGACGGAGATACGCAGTATTTT
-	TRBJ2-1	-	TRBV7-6	CASSHGASSMDEQFF	TGTGCCAGCAGCCACGGGGCTAGTTCCATGGATGAGCAGTTCTTC
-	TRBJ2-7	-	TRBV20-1	CSAEVQGRREQYF	TGCAGTGCCGAGGTCCAGGGCCGAAGAGAGCAGTACTTC
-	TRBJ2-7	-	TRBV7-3	CASSLRHHYVQYF	TGTGCCAGCAGCTTACGACATCACTACGTGCAGTACTTC
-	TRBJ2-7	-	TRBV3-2	CASSPEGLAGQYEQYF	TGTGCCAGCAGCCCCGAAGGACTAGCGGGCCAGTACGAGCAGTACTTC
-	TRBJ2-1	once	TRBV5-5	CASSLELDSYNEQFF	TGTGCCAGCAGCTTGGAACTAGACTCCTACAATGAGCAGTTCTTC
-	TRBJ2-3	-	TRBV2	CASGHGGTDTKYFQYF	TGTGCCAGCGGGCACGGGGGCACAGATACGAAATATTTTCAGTATTTT
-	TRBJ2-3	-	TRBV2	CASRQGSTDNEHF	TGTGCCAGCAGGCAGGGGTCCACAGACAATGAGCATTTT
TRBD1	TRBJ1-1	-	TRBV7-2	CASSKTGVEAFF	TGTGCCAGCAGCAAAACAGGGGTAGAAGCTTTCTTT
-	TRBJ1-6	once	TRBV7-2	CASSLGGNGSALHF	TGTGCCAGCAGCTTGGGAGGAAATGGTTCAGCCCTTCACTTT
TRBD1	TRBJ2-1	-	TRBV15	CATSSPGTGGFDEQFF	TGTGCCACCAGCAGCCCGGGGACAGGGGGCTTCGATGAGCAGTTCTTC
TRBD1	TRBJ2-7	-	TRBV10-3	CAIRDRGDHAAQYF	TGTGCCATCAGGGACAGGGGGGACCACGCCGCCCAGTACTTC
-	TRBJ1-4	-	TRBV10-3	CAISEAGDGEKLFF	TGTGCCATCAGTGAGGCGGGGGACGGTGAAAAACTGTTTTTT
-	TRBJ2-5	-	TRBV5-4	CASSLTETQYF	TGTGCCAGCAGCCTTACTGAGACCCAGTACTTC
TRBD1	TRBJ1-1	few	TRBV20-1	CSAQQGANTEAFF	TGCAGTGCGCAACAGGGGGCGAACACTGAAGCTTTCTTT
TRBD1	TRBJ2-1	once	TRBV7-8	CASSLATGGDEQFF	TGTGCCAGCAGCCTCGCGACAGGGGGGGATGAGCAGTTCTTC
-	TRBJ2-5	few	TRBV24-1	CATSDSEGTVGETQYF	TGTGCCACCAGTGACTCCGAAGGGACGGTGGGAGAGACCCAGTACTTC
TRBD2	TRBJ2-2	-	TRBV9	CASSTGLAGTGELFF	TGTGCCAGCAGCACCGGACTAGCGGGCACCGGGGAGCTGTTTTTT
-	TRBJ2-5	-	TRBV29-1	CSVGAYQETQYF	TGCAGCGTTGGAGCGTACCAAGAGACCCAGTACTTC
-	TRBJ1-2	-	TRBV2	CASRDGVAGRQYF	TGTGCCAGCAGGGACGGGGTCGCAGGTAGGCAGTACTTT
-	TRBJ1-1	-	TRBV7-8	CASRIAGTEASF	TGTGCCAGCCGAATAGCGGGAACTGAAGCTTCCTTT
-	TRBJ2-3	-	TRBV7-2	CASSLEAGKTHTQYF	TGTGCCAGCAGCTTAGAGGCAGGGAAGACCCATACGCAGTATTTT
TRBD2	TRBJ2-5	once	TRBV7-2	CASSSRRASGGARQETQYF	TGTGCCAGCAGCTCCAGACGGGCTAGCGGGGGGGCGAGGCAGGAGACCCAGTACTTC
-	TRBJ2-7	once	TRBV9	CASSEQGTFYEQYF	TGTGCCAGCAGCGAACAGGGAACCTTCTACGAGCAGTACTTC
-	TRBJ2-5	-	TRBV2	CASSRSSEHQPQHF	TGTGCCAGCAGTAGGTCCAGCGAGCATCAGCCCCAGCACTTC
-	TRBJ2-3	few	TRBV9	CASSADGASYTSHF	TGTGCCAGCAGCGCCGACGGCGCCTCCTATACTTCACATTTT
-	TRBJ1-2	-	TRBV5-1	CASSYYSNNTVYGYTF	TGCGCCAGCAGCTATTACAGCAACAACACCGTATATGGCTACACCTTC
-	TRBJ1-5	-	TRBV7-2	CASSSSLNQPQHF	TGCGCCAGCAGCTCATCGCTGAATCAGCCCCAGCATTTT
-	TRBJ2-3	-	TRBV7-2	CASSLAGGPATKYF	TGTGCCAGCAGCTTAGCTGGGGGTCCCGCTACGAAGTATTTT